In its sample, the clone carrying this T cell receptor beta chain was seen a few times. Its antigen remains unknown. This sample is part of a study of cytomegalovirus exposure and HLA in healthy donors. General study points: Researchers counted roughly 150 TCR beta chains as cytomegalovirus-associated.

The primer mix had 60 Vbeta and 13 Jbeta primers. Assay: immunoSEQ multiplex PCR; the TCRdb copy retains only in-frame clones and omits some. The sample includes about 62,000 clones, 70% to 75% of them seen just once. Donors likely had unrecorded immune exposures despite being nominally healthy when sampled. Trimming pared 8 bases from V and 0 bases from J, leaving 17 bases between. This CDR3 comprises 15 residues. Germline CDR1 and CDR2: SGDLS and YYNGEE. The V call is TRBV9, the J call TRBJ1-1, with D unresolved. The sequenced material came from PBMCs. The clonotype comes from a young woman in good health and CMV-seronegative. CDR3: CASSPNPAVNTEAFF. The CDR3 bases are TGTGCCAGTTCTCCTAACCCGGCGGTGAACACTGAAGCTTTCTTT.